This passage covers 20 T cell receptor beta chains from one sample sequenced in a study of glioma-infiltrating T cells. Amplification of TCR alpha and beta CDR3 regions from RNA used iRepertoire nested multiplex PCR. TCRdb itself ran the multiplex PCR reads through MiXCR, one entry per CDR3 protein. The sample records about 89,000 distinct CDR3 sequences, 20% to 25% being singletons. The sequencing input was glioma tissue, nonneoplastic brain tissue, or PBMCs (not recorded which). The receptors here all came from a human donor with low-grade glioma or glioblastoma, undergoing nonglioma brain surgery, or in good health (not recorded which).

J is TRBJ1-1 and V is TRBV5-4; 10 bases agree with TRBD1. Germline-derived CDR1 and CDR2 are SGHNT and YYREEE (reference sequence). The trim removed 5 bases at V and 5 bases at J, leaving 15 bases unmatched. There are 17 residues in the CDR3. CDR3: CASRKGTGDTLDTEAFF. The CDR3, as DNA: TGTGCCAGCAGAAAAGGGACAGGGGATACCTTAGATACTGAAGCTTTCTTT.

This clonotype was counted many times. CDR3 sequence (DNA): TGTGCCAGCTCACGCACCGACAGGCCGAGCTCTGGAAACACCATATATTTT. It translates to CASSRTDRPSSGNTIYF. The chain couples TRBV18 to TRBJ1-3; a weak D match, TRBD1 (6 bases). This CDR3 is 17 amino acids long. The V end lost 4 bases, the J end lost 0 bases, and 16 bases lay between the germline ends. Germline-derived CDR1 and CDR2 are KGHSH and LQKENI.

Concerning this clonotype itself: A much larger clone differs by one base, so this may be a read error. The chain links TRBV20-1 to TRBJ1-3, with D perhaps TRBD1 (6 bases). The CDR3 spans 14 residues. Trimming removed 6 bases from V and 0 bases from J, with 12 bases in between. Germline loops: CDR1 DFQATT, CDR2 SNEGSKA (reference sequence). The DNA for the CDR3 is TGCAGTGCCGGACAGTTGGGCTCTGGAAACACCATATATTTT. This translates into CSAGQLGSGNTIYF.

A remark on this clonotype: Possible read error: a much larger clone is one base away. The chain joins TRBV28 to TRBJ2-7; 7 positions match TRBD1. The CDR3 loop spans 16 amino acids. V shed 4 bases and J 0 bases; nucleotides not matched to a gene: 9. CDR1 and CDR2 (germline): MDHEN, SYDVKM. Here the CDR3 DNA reads TGTGCCAGCAGTTCCTTCGGACAGGTGGCCTCCTACGAGCAGTACTTC. Residues: CASSSFGQVASYEQYF.

The V gene is TRBV5-1, the J gene TRBJ2-3, with TRBD2 identical over 8 bases. The CDR3 runs to 13 residues. Trimming cost V 8 bases and J 2 bases; bases outside gene matches: 4. Germline CDR1 SGHRS, CDR2 YFSETQ. The CDR3 nucleotides are TGCGCCAGGACTAGCGCGATCACAGATACGCAGTATTTT. Protein product: CARTSAITDTQYF. Supplemented by reference TRBV5-1 and TRBJ2-3, the full variable domain reads KAGVTQTPRYLIKTRGQQVTLSCSPISGHRSVSWYQQTPGQGLQFLFEYFSETQRNKGNFPGRFSGRQFSNSRSEMNVSTLELGDSALYLCARTSAITDTQYFGPGTRLTVL.

This clonotype was observed at least ten times. The gene calls are TRBV20-1 and TRBJ2-1; 9 nucleotides line up with TRBD2. The CDR3 covers 16 residues. Germline lookup yields CDR1 DFQATT and CDR2 SNEGSKA (reference sequence). V was pared by 1 base and J by 8 bases, with 12 bases of the junction left unmatched. The CDR3 DNA follows: TGCAGTGCTAGAGTGATAGCGGGAGCAAAACTCTATGAGCAGTTCTTC. This encodes CSARVIAGAKLYEQFF.

Ten or more counts support this clonotype. The chain has TRBV6-1 and TRBJ1-5, with no clear D. Trimming removed 6 bases at V and 0 bases at J, with 6 bases between. The CDR3 covers 13 residues. Germline V gives CDR1 MNHNS, CDR2 SASEGT. The CDR3 sequence: CASSLHSNQPQHF. The CDR3 DNA sequence: TGTGCCAGCAGCCTTCATAGCAATCAGCCCCAGCATTTT.

There are many counts of this clonotype. This sequence joins TRBV7-8 and TRBJ2-5, with TRBD2 identical over 8 bases. The CDR3 covers 16 residues. Trimming took 1 base from V and 1 from J; bases not matched to a gene: 5. CDR1 and CDR2 (germline): SGHVS, FQNEAQ. CDR3 in DNA: TGTGCCAGCAGCTTAGAACAGCGGGGGCGCCAAGAGACCCAGTACTTC. Translation gives CASSLEQRGRQETQYF.

This clonotype was counted only a few times. CDR3 nucleotides: TGCGCCAGCAGCTTGCAGGTGTCGGGCACTGAAGCTTTCTTT. This codes for CASSLQVSGTEAFF. The chain uses TRBV5-1 and TRBJ1-1, with no clear D. The CDR3 length is 14 residues. Germline V gene data show CDR1 as SGHRS and CDR2 as YFSETQ. Trimming took off 1 base at V and 4 bases at J, with 11 bases between the two ends.

A note on this clonotype: The junction shows a germline mismatch at one end, possibly a read error. This chain joins TRBV20-1 and TRBJ1-2; the D gene is possibly TRBD1 (6 bases). Germline CDR1 reads DFQATT; CDR2 reads SNEGSKA (reference sequence). The CDR3 has 13 amino acids. CDR3 DNA: TGCAGTGCTACGGTGGGGGGGGCAGGAAATTACAACTTC. Its translation: CSATVGGAGNYNF.

In this sample, this clonotype turned up many times. The CDR3 sequence is CASSLGIFGYEQYF. The CDR3 nucleotides read TGTGCCAGCAGCTTAGGCATATTCGGCTACGAGCAGTACTTC. The chain carries TRBV7-2 and TRBJ2-7; D is ambiguous. V was cut by 1 base and J by 3 bases, with 10 bases left in between. Germline V lookup: CDR1 SGHTA, CDR2 FQGNSA. This CDR3 has 14 amino acids.

This clonotype was detected ten times or more. This chain connects TRBV20-1 to TRBJ1-1, with D possibly TRBD1 on 5 matching bases. The length of the CDR3 is 15 residues. Trimming took 0 bases from V and 6 from J, leaving 17 bases between them. Germline CDR1 and CDR2: DFQATT and SNEGSKA (reference sequence). CDR3 protein: CSARDPGGGVAEAFF. The CDR3 DNA reads TGCAGTGCTAGAGATCCGGGGGGGGGGGTTGCTGAAGCTTTCTTT.

The chain joins TRBV7-6 to TRBJ1-2, with 7 bases aligning to TRBD1. CDR3 length equals 12 residues. The germline V gene has CDR1 SGHVS and CDR2 FNYEAQ. CDR3 amino acids: CVSSQGGFVYTF. The CDR3 DNA sequence: TGTGTTAGCAGCCAGGGGGGCTTTGTCTACACCTTC.

This clonotype appeared many times. V usage is TRBV11-2 and J usage is TRBJ1-1; D may be TRBD1 (5 bases). The germline CDR1 and CDR2 sequences are SGHAT and FQNNGV. Trimming took 5 bases from V and 0 from J, leaving 13 bases between them. CDR3 length equals 15 residues. The CDR3 region has the DNA TGTGCCAGCAGCCTACGACAGCACCTGAACACTGAAGCTTTCTTT. It translates to CASSLRQHLNTEAFF.

This clonotype has a handful of counts. The chain links TRBV19 to TRBJ2-7; the match to TRBD1 covers 9 bases. The CDR3 runs to 15 residues. CDR1 and CDR2 from the germline V gene are LNHDA and SQIVND (reference sequence). The ends lost 6 bases at V and 2 bases at J; junction bases unmatched: 8. The CDR3 reads CASSTGTGSAYEQYF. CDR3 DNA: TGTGCCAGTAGCACCGGGACAGGGAGTGCCTACGAGCAGTACTTC.

This clonotype was seen ten or more times. The V and J genes are TRBV29-1 and TRBJ1-1; D ambiguous. The CDR3 is made up of 13 amino acids. The V and J ends lost 6 bases and 0 bases respectively, with 11 bases between them. Germline CDR1 SQVTM, CDR2 ANQGSEA. CDR3 sequence: CSVGITLNTEAFF. The CDR3 DNA follows: TGCAGCGTGGGGATTACTCTGAACACTGAAGCTTTCTTT.

The gene calls are TRBV11-3 and TRBJ2-5; 8 positions agree with TRBD2. Germline-derived CDR1 and CDR2 are SGHNT and YENEEA. There are 15 residues in the CDR3. V was clipped by 5 bases and J by 10 bases; unmatched bases: 15. In DNA form, the CDR3 reads TGTGCCAGCAGCCCGTCATCCGGGACTAGTGGGATCCAGTACTTC. Protein product: CASSPSSGTSGIQYF.

This clonotype was picked up many times. The chain has TRBV4-2 and TRBJ2-1; D unclear. The CDR3 is 12 residues long. The germline CDR1 and CDR2 sequences are LGHNA and YNFKEQ. Deletions cut 0 bases from V and 10 bases from J, with 7 bases between. The CDR3 is CASSQDQVEQFF. CDR3 in DNA: TGTGCCAGCAGCCAAGATCAAGTAGAGCAGTTCTTC.

A word on this clonotype: This is likely a read error, given that the CDR3 carries no conserved phenylalanine or tryptophan at its end. Because the CDR3's place on the DNA is in doubt, the DNA is left out and the CDR3 is given as listed by TCRdb. The gene calls are TRBV7-2 and TRBJ1-1. The V gene's germline CDR1 is SGHTA and CDR2 FQGNSA. The CDR3 region is 13 residues in length, termini included. CDR3 sequence: CASSAQRYTEAFG.

The rearrangement uses TRBV6-8 and TRBJ1-1; D remains ambiguous. V was trimmed by 9 bases and J by 1 base, leaving 12 bases between them. CDR1 and CDR2 (germline): MNHGY, SAAAGT. This CDR3 spans 13 amino acids. The CDR3 DNA is TGTGCCAGAAGTCGCGAGACGAACACTGAAGCTTTCTTT. Residues: CARSRETNTEAFF.